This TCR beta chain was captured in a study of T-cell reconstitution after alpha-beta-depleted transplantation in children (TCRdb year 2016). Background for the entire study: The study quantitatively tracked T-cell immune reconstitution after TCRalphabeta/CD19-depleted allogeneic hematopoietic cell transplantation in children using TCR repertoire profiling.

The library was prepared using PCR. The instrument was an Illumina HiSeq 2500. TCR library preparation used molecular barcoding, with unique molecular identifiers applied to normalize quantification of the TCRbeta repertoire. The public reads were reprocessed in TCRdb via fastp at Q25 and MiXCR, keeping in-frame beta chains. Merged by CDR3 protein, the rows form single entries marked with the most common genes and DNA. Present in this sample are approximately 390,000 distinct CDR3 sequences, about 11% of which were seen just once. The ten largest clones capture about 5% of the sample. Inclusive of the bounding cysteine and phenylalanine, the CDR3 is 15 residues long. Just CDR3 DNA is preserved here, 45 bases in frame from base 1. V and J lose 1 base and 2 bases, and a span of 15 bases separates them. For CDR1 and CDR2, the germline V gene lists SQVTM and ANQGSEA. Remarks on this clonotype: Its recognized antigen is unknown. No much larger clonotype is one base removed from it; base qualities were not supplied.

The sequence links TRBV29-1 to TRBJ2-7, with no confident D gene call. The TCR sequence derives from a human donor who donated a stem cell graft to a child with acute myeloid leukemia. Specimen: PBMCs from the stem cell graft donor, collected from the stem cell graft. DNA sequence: TGCAGCGTTGAAGGGCAGGCAGGCCTGGCCTACGAGCAGTACTTC. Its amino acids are CSVEGQAGLAYEQYF.